The 24 T cell receptor beta chains given below trace back to one sample, sequenced in a study of identical twins. TCRdb ran MiXCR on the 5' RACE reads and lists one entry per CDR3 protein. The sample carries 200,000 to 250,000 distinct CDR3 sequences, about 7.5% recorded once. The same data also went into a second study, on yellow fever vaccine responses in identical twins.

Source material: memory (CD45RO+) T cells sorted from blood. These receptors were obtained from a woman aged 18-30 years in good health.

This clonotype was seen a few times. One junction end disagrees with the germline gene, perhaps due to a read error. The chain links TRBV20-1 to TRBJ1-6; no definite D call. Per germline, CDR1 DFQATT and CDR2 SNEGSKA (reference sequence). The CDR3 is 15 residues long. The CDR3 region is CSAPGSGPSNSPLHF. The CDR3 DNA reads TGCAGTGCACCGGGCAGTGGGCCCTCAAATTCTCCCCTCCACTTT.

This sequence joins TRBV19 and TRBJ2-2; tentatively, D is TRBD1 or TRBD2 (5 bases each). Trimming left V 7 bases short and J 5 bases short, with 17 bases between. Germline CDR1 reads LNHDA; CDR2 reads SQIVND (reference sequence). The CDR3 has 15 residues. CDR3 loop: CASTIGTEWTGELFF. CDR3 nucleotides: TGTGCCAGTACCATAGGGACGGAGTGGACCGGGGAGCTGTTTTTT.

This clonotype was observed many times. The rearrangement links TRBV24-1 to TRBJ2-1; 10 positions match TRBD1. The CDR3 is made up of 18 amino acids. The junction had 11 bases not matched to a gene; V was cut back by 3 bases and J by 4 bases. Germline V lookup: CDR1 KGHDR, CDR2 SFDVKD. In nucleotides, the CDR3 is TGTGCCACCAGTGATGGGACAGGGGTCAGGTGGGATTACAATGAGCAGTTCTTC. It codes for CATSDGTGVRWDYNEQFF.

The chain joins TRBV10-1 to TRBJ2-4, with no clear D. Trimming took 6 bases from V and 0 from J, leaving 18 bases between them. From germline, CDR1 is WNHNN and CDR2 SYGVQD (reference sequence). This CDR3 is built from 17 residues. The CDR3 region is CASSSVTETLAKNIQYF. CDR3 sequence (DNA): TGCGCCAGCAGCTCAGTCACGGAAACCCTAGCCAAAAACATTCAGTACTTC.

The table lists this clonotype with a few counts. V is TRBV7-8 and J is TRBJ2-7; TRBD2 agrees at 8 bases. Per the germline V gene, CDR1 is SGHVS and CDR2 is FQNEAQ. The junction had 12 bases not matched to a gene; V was cut back by 5 bases and J by 3 bases. The CDR3 spans 16 residues. CDR3: CASSPDQGLADYEQYF. CDR3 nucleotide sequence: TGTGCCAGCAGCCCCGATCAAGGACTAGCAGACTACGAGCAGTACTTC. Drawing the rest from reference TRBV7-8 and TRBJ2-7, the complete variable domain is GAGVSQSPRYKVAKRGQDVALRCDPISGHVSLFWYQQALGQGPEFLTYFQNEAQLDKSGLPSDRFFAERPEGSVSTLKIQRTQQEDSAVYLCASSPDQGLADYEQYFGPGTRLTVT.

The chain recombines TRBV19 with TRBJ2-1; D not certain. This CDR3 has 11 residues. Trimming removed 3 bases at V and 9 bases at J, with 6 bases between. Per the germline V gene, CDR1 is LNHDA and CDR2 is SQIVND (reference sequence). The CDR3, as DNA: TGTGCCAGTAGTATTTTTTTTGAGCAGTTCTTC. This sequence encodes CASSIFFEQFF.

This clonotype was detected many times. The chain recombines TRBV20-1 with TRBJ1-4; a weak D match, TRBD1 (6 bases). Germline V gene sequence: CDR1 DFQATT, CDR2 SNEGSKA (reference sequence). The ends were cut back, 1 base at V and 4 bases at J, with 13 bases in the middle. CDR3 length equals 15 residues. The CDR3 here is CSARGQGRLNEKLFF. The CDR3 DNA is TGCAGTGCTAGAGGGCAGGGGCGGCTTAATGAAAAACTGTTTTTT.

In this sample, this clonotype turned up many times. V is TRBV6-5 and J is TRBJ2-5, with D maybe TRBD2 (6 bases). The CDR3 runs 16 residues. Germline CDR1 MNHEY, CDR2 SVGAGI. Trimming took 4 bases from V and 4 from J, leaving 19 bases between them. Here the CDR3 reads CASSSLGGTFIETQYF. CDR3 bases: TGTGCCAGCAGTTCACTTGGGGGGACTTTCATAGAGACCCAGTACTTC.

This chain connects TRBV7-2 to TRBJ2-7; 9 bases are a match to TRBD2. V gave up 6 bases and J gave up 5 bases; unmatched junction bases: 8. This CDR3 has 14 residues. The V gene's germline CDR1 is SGHTA and CDR2 FQGNSA. The CDR3, as DNA: TGTGCCAGCAGACGTAGCGGGAGTGGGAACGAGCAGTACTTC. Translated, it gives CASRRSGSGNEQYF.

In this sample, this clonotype turned up many times. The chain is built from TRBV5-1 and TRBJ2-1, with D possibly called TRBD1 or TRBD2 (5 bases each). This CDR3 is built from 14 residues. Germline V gene data show CDR1 as SGHRS and CDR2 as YFSETQ. V was clipped by 4 bases and J by 4 bases, with 12 bases between them. CDR3 sequence (DNA): TGCGCCAGCAGCCCGGGGACCTTATACAATGAGCAGTTCTTC. The encoded protein is CASSPGTLYNEQFF.

The chain carries TRBV29-1 and TRBJ2-7, with D hard to call. This CDR3 region has 13 residues. V lost 4 bases to trimming and J lost 6 bases, with 16 bases between them. Germline lookup yields CDR1 SQVTM and CDR2 ANQGSEA. As DNA, the CDR3 is TGCAGCGTTGTTTACCCAGGTACCTTCGAGCAGTACTTC. It is translated as CSVVYPGTFEQYF.

The genes are TRBV28 and TRBJ2-1; 12 bases map to TRBD2. Germline V CDR1 and CDR2: MDHEN, SYDVKM. Trimming at V came to 5 bases and at J to 7 bases, leaving 6 bases not matched to a gene. This CDR3 spans 15 amino acids. Written as DNA, the CDR3 is TGTGCCAGCAGTCCGGCTAGCGGGAGGGCGAATGAGCAGTTCTTC. Encoded protein: CASSPASGRANEQFF.

This clonotype has more than one count but fewer than ten. The V gene is TRBV4-2, the J gene TRBJ2-5; 11 bases are shared with TRBD2. V lost 2 bases to trimming and J lost 4 bases; unmatched junction nucleotides: 6. The CDR3 totals 16 residues. The germline CDR1 and CDR2 sequences are LGHNA and YNFKEQ. The chain's CDR3 is CASSQTSGSGGETQYF. The CDR3 DNA is TGTGCCAGCAGCCAAACTAGCGGGAGTGGAGGAGAGACCCAGTACTTC.

This clonotype was counted ten times or more. This rearrangement joins TRBV19 to TRBJ2-5, with D tentatively TRBD2 (7 bases). The CDR3 runs 15 residues. Germline V gene data show CDR1 as LNHDA and CDR2 as SQIVND (reference sequence). Trimming shortened V by 3 bases and J by 1 base, and 12 bases separated the two germline ends. Written as DNA, the CDR3 is TGTGCCAGTAGTATCGGGGCGGGGGCCCAAGAGACCCAGTACTTC. It specifies CASSIGAGAQETQYF.

This clonotype has a count of ten or more. The chain employs TRBV7-2 and TRBJ2-1; D is ambiguous. There are 12 residues in the CDR3. Germline CDR1 and CDR2: SGHTA and FQGNSA. Trimming pared 5 bases from V and 8 bases from J, leaving 10 bases between. CDR3 in amino acids: CASSQGWDEQFF. As DNA, the CDR3 is TGTGCCAGCAGCCAAGGATGGGATGAGCAGTTCTTC.

This clonotype has at least ten counts. This chain uses TRBV28 with TRBJ2-1; D ambiguous. The CDR3 spans 13 residues. CDR1 is MDHEN and CDR2 is SYDVKM in the germline V gene. V was pared by 7 bases and J by 3 bases, with 10 bases between. The CDR3 nucleotides read TGTGCCAGCACGGATAGTCTCTACAATGAGCAGTTCTTC. This translates into CASTDSLYNEQFF.

This clonotype was observed at least ten times. The chain is built from TRBV7-9 and TRBJ2-3; D possibly corresponds to TRBD1 (6 bases). CDR1 SEHNR and CDR2 FQNEAQ come from the germline V gene (reference sequence). There are 15 residues in the CDR3. V was cut by 5 bases and J by 3 bases, with 15 bases left in between. The CDR3 DNA is TGTGCCAGCAGCCCTGGAGACAGGCAGACAGATACGCAGTATTTT. Residues: CASSPGDRQTDTQYF.

This clonotype was seen repeatedly, ten times or more. This chain uses TRBV7-2 with TRBJ1-4, with TRBD1 matching 8 bases. Germline V gene lookup returns CDR1 SGHTA and CDR2 FQGNSA. CDR3 length: 14 amino acids. Unmatched junction bases numbered 0, after V lost 1 base and J lost 5 bases. In nucleotides, the CDR3 is TGTGCCAGCAGCTTAGGGACAGGGAATGAAAAACTGTTTTTT. Amino acids: CASSLGTGNEKLFF. Full variable domain (rest looked up from reference TRBV7-2 and TRBJ1-4): GAGVSQSPSNKVTEKGKDVELRCDPISGHTALYWYRQSLGQGLEFLIYFQGNSAPDKSGLPSDRFSAERTGGSVSTLTIQRTQQEDSAVYLCASSLGTGNEKLFFGSGTQLSVL.

The chain is built from TRBV6-1 and TRBJ2-7; TRBD1 agrees at 8 bases. Germline V gene lookup returns CDR1 MNHNS and CDR2 SASEGT. The CDR3 has 14 amino acids. With 5 bases clipped from V and 5 bases from J, the junction kept 8 bases outside the gene matches. The CDR3 DNA follows: TGTGCCAGCAGTAGACAGGGGCCCCTGAACGAGCAGTACTTC. Its translation is CASSRQGPLNEQYF.

This clonotype has more than one count but fewer than ten. The V call is TRBV28, the J call TRBJ2-1, with TRBD2 matching over 14 bases. The CDR3 contains 17 residues. Germline lookup yields CDR1 MDHEN and CDR2 SYDVKM. V shed 3 bases, J shed 0 bases, and the junction held 1 base outside the gene matches. CDR3 coding DNA: TGTGCCAGCAGTTTGACTAGCGGGAGGGTCTCCTACAATGAGCAGTTCTTC. Amino acid sequence: CASSLTSGRVSYNEQFF.

This clonotype came up a few times. The DNA for the CDR3 is TGTACCCGCAGTCCCAGCCCGGGACAGGGGGCCGGAAGGGCCAACGTCCTGACTTTC. Translated: CTRSPSPGQGAGRANVLTF. V usage is TRBV12-3 or TRBV12-4 and J usage is TRBJ2-6; 12 bases map to TRBD1. This CDR3 contains 19 residues.

This clonotype was picked up many times. The rearrangement uses TRBV12-3 or TRBV12-4 and TRBJ2-1; possible D gene TRBD2, 5 bases. V was trimmed by 3 bases and J by 5 bases, leaving 11 bases between them. The CDR3 is 14 residues long. CDR3 sequence (DNA): TGTGCCAGCAGTTTTCGGTCTAGCAACAATGAGCAGTTCTTC. Translating it yields CASSFRSSNNEQFF.

This chain connects TRBV9 to TRBJ2-2; D gene unclear. The germline gives CDR1 SGDLS, CDR2 YYNGEE. CDR3 length: 14 residues. Trimming took 4 bases from V and 6 from J, leaving 13 bases between them. CDR3 protein: CASSSTHIPGELFF. The CDR3 nucleotides are TGTGCCAGCAGCTCAACCCATATCCCCGGGGAGCTGTTTTTT.

This clonotype was counted at least ten times. This chain joins TRBV29-1 and TRBJ2-2; possible D gene TRBD1, 5 bases. V was clipped by 1 base and J by 7 bases, with 10 bases between them. The V gene's germline CDR1 is SQVTM and CDR2 ANQGSEA. The CDR3 has 13 amino acids. CDR3 sequence (DNA): TGCAGCGTTGAAGCCGACAGTGACGGGGAGCTGTTTTTT. It encodes CSVEADSDGELFF.